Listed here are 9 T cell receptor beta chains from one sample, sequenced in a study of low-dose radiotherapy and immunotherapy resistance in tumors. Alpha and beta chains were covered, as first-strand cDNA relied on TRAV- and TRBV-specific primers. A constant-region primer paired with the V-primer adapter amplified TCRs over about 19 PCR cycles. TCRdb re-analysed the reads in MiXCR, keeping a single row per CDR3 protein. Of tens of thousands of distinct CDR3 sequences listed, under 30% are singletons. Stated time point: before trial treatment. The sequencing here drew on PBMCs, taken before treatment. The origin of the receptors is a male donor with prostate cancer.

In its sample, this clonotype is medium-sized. CDR3 DNA: TGCGCCAGCAGCTTGGAAAACTCTGGGGCCAACGTCCTGACTTTC. Its protein is CASSLENSGANVLTF. The V gene is TRBV5-1, the J gene TRBJ2-6, with unresolved D. The germline V gene encodes CDR1 SGHRS and CDR2 YFSETQ. V dropped 0 bases and J dropped 0 bases, with 4 bases sitting between them. The CDR3 consists of 15 residues.

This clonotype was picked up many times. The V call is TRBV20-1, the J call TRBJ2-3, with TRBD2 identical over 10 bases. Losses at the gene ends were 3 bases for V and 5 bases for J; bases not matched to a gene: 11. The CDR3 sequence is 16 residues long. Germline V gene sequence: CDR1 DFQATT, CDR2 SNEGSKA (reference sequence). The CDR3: CSASLFTSGKGDTQYF. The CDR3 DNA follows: TGCAGTGCTAGCCTTTTTACTAGCGGGAAAGGAGATACGCAGTATTTT.

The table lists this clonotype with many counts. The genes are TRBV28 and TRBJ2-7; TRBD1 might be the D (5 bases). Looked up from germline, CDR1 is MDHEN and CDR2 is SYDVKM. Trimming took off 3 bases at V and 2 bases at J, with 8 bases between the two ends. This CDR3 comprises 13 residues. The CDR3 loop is CASSLAGTYEQYF. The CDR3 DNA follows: TGTGCCAGCAGTTTGGCAGGGACCTACGAGCAGTACTTC.

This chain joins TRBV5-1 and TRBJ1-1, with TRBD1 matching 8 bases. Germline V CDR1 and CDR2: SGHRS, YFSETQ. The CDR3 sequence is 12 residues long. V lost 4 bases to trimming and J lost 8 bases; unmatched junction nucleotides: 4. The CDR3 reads CASSTDRGEAFF. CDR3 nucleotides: TGCGCCAGCAGCACCGACAGGGGAGAAGCTTTCTTT.

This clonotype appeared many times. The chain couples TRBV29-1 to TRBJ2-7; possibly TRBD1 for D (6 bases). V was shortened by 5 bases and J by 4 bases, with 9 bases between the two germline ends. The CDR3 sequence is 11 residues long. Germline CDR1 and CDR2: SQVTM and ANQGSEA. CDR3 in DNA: TGCAGCGTTAGGACAGCGTACGAGCAGTACTTC. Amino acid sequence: CSVRTAYEQYF.

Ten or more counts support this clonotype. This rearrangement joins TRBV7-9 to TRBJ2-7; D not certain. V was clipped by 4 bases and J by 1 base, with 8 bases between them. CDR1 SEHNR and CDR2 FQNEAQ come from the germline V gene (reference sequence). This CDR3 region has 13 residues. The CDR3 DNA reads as TGTGCCAGCAGCTCCGCCGGGTCCTACGAGCAGTACTTC. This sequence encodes CASSSAGSYEQYF.

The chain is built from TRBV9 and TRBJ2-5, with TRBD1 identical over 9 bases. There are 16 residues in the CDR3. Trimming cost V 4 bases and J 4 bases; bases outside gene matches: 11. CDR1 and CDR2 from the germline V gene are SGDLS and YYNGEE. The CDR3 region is CASSREGDRVGETQYF. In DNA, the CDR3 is TGTGCCAGCAGCAGAGAGGGGGACAGGGTAGGAGAGACCCAGTACTTC.

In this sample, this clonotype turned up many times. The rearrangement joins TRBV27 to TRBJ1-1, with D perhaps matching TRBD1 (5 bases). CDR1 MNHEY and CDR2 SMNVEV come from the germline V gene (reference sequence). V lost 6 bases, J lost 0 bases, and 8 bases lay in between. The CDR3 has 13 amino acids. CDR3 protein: CASSVTVNTEAFF. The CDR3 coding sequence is TGTGCCAGCAGCGTGACAGTGAACACTGAAGCTTTCTTT.

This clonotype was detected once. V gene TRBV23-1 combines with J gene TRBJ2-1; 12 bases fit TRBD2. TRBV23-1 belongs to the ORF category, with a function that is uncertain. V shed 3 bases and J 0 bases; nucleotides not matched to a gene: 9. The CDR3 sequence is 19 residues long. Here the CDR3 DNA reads TGCGCCAGCAGTCAGTTGCCGACTAGCGGGAGATTCTCCTACAATGAGCAGTTCTTC. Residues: CASSQLPTSGRFSYNEQFF.